This T cell receptor beta chain was identified in a study of blood T cell repertoires in COVID-19. Sequencing was performed with immunoSEQ multiplex PCR; in TCRdb, only in-frame clones are kept and a portion is missing. The sample lists fewer than 350,000 clones, approximately 83% seen once, with approximately 2% in the top ten. J was trimmed by 1 base and V by 5 bases; bases with no gene match: 4. Germline CDR1 SEHNR, CDR2 FQNEAQ (reference sequence). This CDR3 has 15 amino acids. Specimen: peripheral blood. The rearrangement uses TRBV7-9 and TRBJ2-3, with 9 bases matching TRBD2. This receptor was taken from a woman aged 30 to 39 who had recovered from COVID-19. The CDR3 sequence: CASSISGGRTDTQYF. The CDR3 bases are TGTGCCAGCAGCATTAGCGGGGGACGCACAGATACGCAGTATTTT.